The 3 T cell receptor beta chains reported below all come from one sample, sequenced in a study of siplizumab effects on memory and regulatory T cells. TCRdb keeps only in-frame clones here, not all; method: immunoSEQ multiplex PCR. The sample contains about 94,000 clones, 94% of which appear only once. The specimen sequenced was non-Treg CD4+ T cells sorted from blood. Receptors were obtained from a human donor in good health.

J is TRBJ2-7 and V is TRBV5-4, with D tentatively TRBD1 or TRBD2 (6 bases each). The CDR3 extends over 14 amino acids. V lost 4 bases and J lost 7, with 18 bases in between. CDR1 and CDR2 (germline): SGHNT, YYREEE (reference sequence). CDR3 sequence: CASSGGLGSREQYF. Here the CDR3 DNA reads TGTGCCAGCAGCGGGGGGCTAGGGTCGAGGGAGCAGTACTTC.

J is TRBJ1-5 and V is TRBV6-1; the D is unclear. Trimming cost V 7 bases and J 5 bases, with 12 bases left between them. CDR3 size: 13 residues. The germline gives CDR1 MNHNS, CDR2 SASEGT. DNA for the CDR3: TGTGCCAGCACCTCCCGGTCCCATCAGCCCCAGCATTTT. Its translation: CASTSRSHQPQHF.

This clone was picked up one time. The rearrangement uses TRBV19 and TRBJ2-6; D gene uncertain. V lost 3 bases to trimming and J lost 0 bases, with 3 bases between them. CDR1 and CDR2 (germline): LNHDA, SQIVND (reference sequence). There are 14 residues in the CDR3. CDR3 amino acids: CASSMDSGANVLTF. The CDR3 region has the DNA TGTGCCAGTAGTATGGACTCTGGGGCCAACGTCCTGACTTTC.